The table lists the clone carrying this T cell receptor (beta chain) with a few counts. The antigen remains unidentified. The sample is PBMC spiked with counted cells of clone KT2. This record comes from a study of quantifying T cell responses using KT2 cells. Study-wide context: Reverse transcription used primers in the TCR alpha and beta constant regions. Estimated efficiency of the T4 ligation step was above 9.5% under optimum conditions. Study findings and constraints: The number of KT2 alpha and beta sequences was a linear function of input KT2 cells. At about one KT2 cell per 100,000 PBMC, KT2 sequences were still detected.

A single-stranded UMI oligo with SP2 sequence was ligated to cDNA 3' ends. First-round PCR used 4 cycles and beta primers RC1.1 and RC1.2 covering TRBC1 and TRBC2. A single record per CDR3 protein comes from TCRdb applying MiXCR to the UMI-ligation and nested PCR reads. The table includes around 56,000 distinct CDR3 sequences, roughly an eighth detected once. Source material: PBMCs spiked with cells of the T cell clone KT2. The receptor's source is a human donor.

The DNA for the CDR3 is TGTGCCAGCAGCTCGGGCCCTCCTTTTGCGGAAACTAGCACAGATACGCAGTATTTT. This translates into CASSSGPPFAETSTDTQYF. The chain recombines TRBV7-9 with TRBJ2-3; D is unclear. Germline values: CDR1 SEHNR, CDR2 FQNEAQ (reference sequence). CDR3 length: 19 residues. Trimming shortened V by 4 bases and J by 0 bases, and 23 bases separated the two germline ends. Together with reference TRBV7-9 and TRBJ2-3, the CDR3 gives the full variable domain: DTGVSQNPRHKITKRGQNVTFRCDPISEHNRLYWYRQTLGQGPEFLTYFQNEAQLEKSRLLSDRFSAERPKGSFSTLEIQRTEQGDSAMYLCASSSGPPFAETSTDTQYFGPGTRLTVL.